The T cell receptor beta chain described here comes from a study of OX40 agonist ivuxolimab in advanced cancers. Study details: An agonistic anti-OX40 (CD134) antibody, ivuxolimab, was used to treat the patients.

Any history of autoimmune disease or systemic immunosuppression disqualified patients. The CDR3 has 14 residues. Germline V gene data show CDR1 as MRHNA and CDR2 as SNTAGT. With 3 bases clipped from V and 6 bases from J, the junction kept 4 bases outside the gene matches. TCRdb's table, derived via immunoSEQ multiplex PCR, lists solely in-frame clones and lacks some. Here the sample spans around 74,000 clones, 75% to 90% being singletons. Study-level points and caveats: Clonal expansion from baseline to week 6 occurred in both CD4+ and CD8+ T cells. Expanded peripheral T cell antigen specificity was not determined.

For this clone: Its antigen is currently unknown.

Source: CD4+ or CD8+ T cells sorted from blood, taken in a trial of the OX40 agonist ivuxolimab. The receptor was isolated from an adult with an advanced solid tumor such as melanoma, head and neck, liver or kidney cancer. The rearrangement joins TRBV6-4 to TRBJ2-3; 9 bases are a match to TRBD2. The DNA for the CDR3 is TGTGCCAGCAGTGAAAGGACTAGCGCGGATACGCAGTATTTT. It is translated as CASSERTSADTQYF.